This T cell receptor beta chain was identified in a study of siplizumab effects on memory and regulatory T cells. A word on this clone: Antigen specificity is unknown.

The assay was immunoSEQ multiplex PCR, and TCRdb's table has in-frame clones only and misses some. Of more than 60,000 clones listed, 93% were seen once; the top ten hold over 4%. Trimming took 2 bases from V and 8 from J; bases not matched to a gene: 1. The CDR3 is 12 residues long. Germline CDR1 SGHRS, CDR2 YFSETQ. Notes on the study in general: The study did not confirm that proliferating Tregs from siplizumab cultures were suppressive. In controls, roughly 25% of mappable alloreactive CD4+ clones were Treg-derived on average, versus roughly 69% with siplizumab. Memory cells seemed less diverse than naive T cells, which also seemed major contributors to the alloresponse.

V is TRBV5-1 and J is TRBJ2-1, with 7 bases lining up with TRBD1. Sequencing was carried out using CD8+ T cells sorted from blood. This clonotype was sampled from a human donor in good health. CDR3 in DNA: TGCGCCAGCAGCTTTACAGGGGATGAGCAGTTCTTC. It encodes CASSFTGDEQFF.